Each of the 28 T cell receptor beta chains below was sequenced from the same sample in a study of blood T cell repertoires in COVID-19. Sequencing used immunoSEQ multiplex PCR; TCRdb keeps in-frame clones, though not all of them. Among some 490,000 clones, approximately 90% were seen once, and the ten largest hold approximately 8.3%. The sequenced sample consisted of PBMCs or T cells enriched from blood (not recorded which). All receptors come from an older woman who had recovered from COVID-19.

This chain connects TRBV5-5 to TRBJ1-2, with D tentatively TRBD1 (6 bases). CDR1 and CDR2 from the germline V gene are SGHKS and YYEKEE (reference sequence). The CDR3 sequence is 14 residues long. V lost 2 bases and J lost 3, with 11 bases in between. CDR3 nucleotide sequence: TGTGCCAGCAGCTTTTACAGGGCAGACTATGGCTACACCTTC. Amino acid sequence: CASSFYRADYGYTF.

A few counts support this clone. J is TRBJ2-7 and V is TRBV18, with TRBD2 identical over 7 bases. Per the germline V gene, CDR1 is KGHSH and CDR2 is LQKENI. This CDR3 contains 13 residues. The V gene end was trimmed by 6 bases and the J gene end by 3 bases; junction bases not matched to a gene: 5. The CDR3 sequence: CASSRTSDYEQYV. CDR3 DNA sequence: TGTGCCAGCTCCCGGACTAGTGACTACGAGCAGTACGTC.

V and J are TRBV11-3 and TRBJ2-2; TRBD1 aligns across 10 bases. Germline loops: CDR1 SGHNT, CDR2 YENEEA. V shed 1 base and J 7 bases; nucleotides not matched to a gene: 15. The CDR3 sequence is 19 residues long. The CDR3 is CASSLVVYPGQGSGGELFF. The CDR3, as DNA: TGTGCCAGCAGCTTAGTTGTCTACCCGGGACAGGGGAGTGGCGGGGAGCTGTTTTTT.

The rearrangement joins TRBV7-8 to TRBJ1-2; D remains unclear. V shed 4 bases and J shed 1 base, with 7 bases lying between them. Germline CDR1 reads SGHVS; CDR2 reads FQNEAQ. The CDR3 extends over 13 amino acids. The CDR3 protein is CASSSTVNYGYTF. The CDR3 region has the DNA TGTGCCAGCAGCTCGACTGTTAACTATGGCTACACCTTC.

V and J are TRBV11-2 and TRBJ2-7; D is possibly TRBD1 (6 bases). CDR3 length: 12 amino acids. Trimming left V 4 bases short and J 3 bases short, with 7 bases between. Germline V gene sequence: CDR1 SGHAT, CDR2 FQNNGV. This chain's CDR3 is CASSWGHYEQYV. CDR3 coding DNA: TGTGCCAGCAGCTGGGGACACTACGAGCAGTACGTC.

The chain uses TRBV7-2 and TRBJ2-3; TRBD2 aligns across 8 bases. V gave up 1 base and J gave up 6 bases; unmatched junction bases: 9. The V gene's germline CDR1 is SGHTA and CDR2 FQGNSA. CDR3 size: 16 residues. DNA for the CDR3: TGTGCCAGCAGCTTAGTCGCGTCGGGAGGGTGGGATACGCAGTATTTT. As protein: CASSLVASGGWDTQYF.

The V and J genes are TRBV6-5 and TRBJ2-2, with a tentative D call TRBD2 (5 bases). Trimming removed 8 bases from V and 4 bases from J, with 14 bases in between. The V gene's germline CDR1 is MNHEY and CDR2 SVGAGI. The length of the CDR3 is 14 residues. The CDR3 loop is CASCPGSPTGELFF. DNA for the CDR3: TGTGCCAGCTGCCCGGGGAGCCCCACCGGGGAGCTGTTTTTT.

For the CDR3, the DNA is TGTGCCACCAGTGATGCAGGGACAGGGGGCACCGGGGAGCTGTTTTTT. Translation gives CATSDAGTGGTGELFF. J is TRBJ2-2 and V is TRBV24-1; 11 bases line up with TRBD1. The germline CDR1 and CDR2 sequences are KGHDR and SFDVKD. V gave up 3 bases and J gave up 4 bases; unmatched junction bases: 3. The CDR3 consists of 16 residues.

The chain joins TRBV30 to TRBJ1-5; 7 positions agree with TRBD1. CDR1 is GTSNPN, CDR2 SVGIG, per germline (reference sequence). Trimming took 1 base from V and 7 from J; bases not matched to a gene: 10. The CDR3 is made up of 15 amino acids. In DNA form, the CDR3 reads TGTGCCTGGAGTGACGATGCGACAGGGAGGCAGCCCCAGCATTTT. Protein sequence: CAWSDDATGRQPQHF.

The chain employs TRBV4-1 and TRBJ1-2; 8 bases map to TRBD1. This CDR3 comprises 16 residues. Germline V CDR1 and CDR2: MGHRA, YSYEKL. Germline trimming cut 5 bases from V and 2 bases from J; bases unmatched to any gene: 10. Written as DNA, the CDR3 is TGCGCCAGCAGCAACCCGGGACAGGAGAAAAACTATGGCTACACCTTC. Amino acids: CASSNPGQEKNYGYTF.

The chain couples TRBV6-5 to TRBJ2-7; 7 bases map to TRBD1. This CDR3 region has 14 residues. Per the germline V gene, CDR1 is MNHEY and CDR2 is SVGAGI. V lost 6 bases and J lost 2; bases outside the gene matches: 7. The chain's CDR3 is CASRIYGTAYEQYV. CDR3 nucleotide sequence: TGTGCCAGCAGAATATACGGGACAGCCTACGAGCAGTACGTC.

This clone occurred once. The V and J genes are TRBV24-1 and TRBJ1-6; 7 nucleotides agree with TRBD1. CDR1 KGHDR and CDR2 SFDVKD come from the germline V gene. This CDR3 is built from 15 residues. V lost 5 bases to trimming and J lost 3 bases; unmatched junction nucleotides: 3. The CDR3 protein is CATSAGDSYNSPLHF. The CDR3 nucleotides read TGTGCCACCAGTGCAGGGGACAGCTATAATTCACCCCTCCACTTT.

The chain carries TRBV7-8 and TRBJ1-1; D may be TRBD1 (5 bases). V lost 1 base and J lost 10, with 10 bases in between. The CDR3 has 12 residues. Germline CDR1 is SGHVS and CDR2 is FQNEAQ. This chain's CDR3 is CASSLEVGGAFF. In DNA form, the CDR3 reads TGTGCCAGCAGCTTAGAGGTGGGGGGAGCTTTCTTT.

The rearrangement links TRBV24-1 to TRBJ1-1, with a possible D match to TRBD1 (6 bases). CDR1 and CDR2 from the germline V gene are KGHDR and SFDVKD. This CDR3 contains 13 residues. V was shortened by 7 bases and J by 6 bases, with 14 bases between the two germline ends. The CDR3 nucleotides read TGTGCCACCAGCGACAGGCTTGGGGCTGAAGCTTTCTTT. Its protein product is CATSDRLGAEAFF.

J is TRBJ1-2 and V is TRBV29-1; D is undetermined. Trimming left V 2 bases short and J 0 bases short, with 13 bases between. CDR1 and CDR2 from the germline V gene are SQVTM and ANQGSEA. The CDR3 runs 15 residues. CDR3: CSVELRGLANYGYTF. The CDR3 DNA reads TGCAGCGTTGAACTACGGGGATTAGCTAACTATGGCTACACCTTC.

The chain combines TRBV24-1 with TRBJ2-6; D is ambiguous. This CDR3 region has 13 residues. V was cut by 1 base and J by 6 bases, with 3 bases left in between. Per the germline V gene, CDR1 is KGHDR and CDR2 is SFDVKD. The CDR3 spells CATSDFKANVLTF. CDR3 in DNA: TGTGCCACCAGTGATTTCAAGGCCAACGTCCTGACTTTC.

The chain couples TRBV2 to TRBJ2-5; D might be TRBD2 (6 bases). Germline CDR1 SNHLY, CDR2 FYNNEI. The length of the CDR3 is 12 residues. Trimming pared 5 bases from V and 4 bases from J, leaving 8 bases between. CDR3 sequence reads: CASSRLGETQYF. CDR3 coding DNA: TGTGCCAGCAGTAGACTAGGAGAGACCCAGTACTTC. Filled out from reference TRBV2 and TRBJ2-5, the complete variable domain reads EPEVTQTPSHQVTQMGQEVILRCVPISNHLYFYWYRQILGQKVEFLVSFYNNEISEKSEIFDDQFSVERPDGSNFTLKIRSTKLEDSAMYFCASSRLGETQYFGPGTRLLVL.

The count of this clone is one. The chain recombines TRBV15 with TRBJ1-4; D uncertain. The CDR3 sequence is 14 residues long. V dropped 0 bases and J dropped 7 bases, with 9 bases sitting between them. Germline CDR1 is LNHNV and CDR2 is YYDKDF (reference sequence). The CDR3 region is CATSRDGGLEKLFF. The CDR3 DNA reads TGTGCCACCAGCAGAGATGGAGGTCTTGAAAAACTGTTTTTT.

This chain connects TRBV5-6 to TRBJ2-1; possibly TRBD1 for D (5 bases). V was pared by 4 bases and J by 4 bases, with 15 bases between. The germline gives CDR1 SGHDT, CDR2 YYEEEE. The CDR3 has 15 amino acids. CDR3: CASSLYRSFYNEQFF. Written as DNA, the CDR3 is TGTGCCAGCAGCCTTTACAGGTCCTTTTACAATGAGCAGTTCTTC. Filled out from reference TRBV5-6 and TRBJ2-1, the complete variable domain reads DAGVTQSPTHLIKTRGQQVTLRCSPKSGHDTVSWYQQALGQGPQFIFQYYEEEERQRGNFPDRFSGHQFPNYSSELNVNALLLGDSALYLCASSLYRSFYNEQFFGPGTRLTVL.

The chain uses TRBV6-5 and TRBJ1-4; 7 bases are shared with TRBD1. Germline assignment: CDR1 MNHEY and CDR2 SVGAGI. V lost 5 bases and J lost 3; bases outside the gene matches: 3. This CDR3 has 14 residues. As DNA, the CDR3 is TGTGCCAGCAGTCCCAGGGGGGCTAATGAAAAACTGTTTTTT. Its protein is CASSPRGANEKLFF.

This clone has a handful of counts. The chain employs TRBV7-2 and TRBJ1-5; no clear D. This CDR3 comprises 14 residues. CDR1 and CDR2 (germline): SGHTA, FQGNSA. V was cut by 1 base and J by 7 bases, with 11 bases left in between. CDR3 amino acids: CASSLGLSGQPQHF. CDR3 DNA sequence: TGTGCCAGCAGCTTAGGGCTAAGCGGCCAGCCCCAGCATTTT. Complete variable domain (other parts from reference TRBV7-2 and TRBJ1-5): GAGVSQSPSNKVTEKGKDVELRCDPISGHTALYWYRQSLGQGLEFLIYFQGNSAPDKSGLPSDRFSAERTGGSVSTLTIQRTQQEDSAVYLCASSLGLSGQPQHFGDGTRLSIL.

The chain carries TRBV14 and TRBJ2-7; TRBD1 matches at 11 bases. V lost 3 bases, J lost 1 base, and 8 bases stayed unmatched. This CDR3 comprises 17 residues. Germline V gene data show CDR1 as SGHDN and CDR2 as FVKESK. DNA for the CDR3: TGTGCCAGCAGCCATGATAGGGGACAGGGGGTTTCCTACGAGCAGTACGTC. Translated, it gives CASSHDRGQGVSYEQYV.

The chain recombines TRBV5-1 with TRBJ2-1; D not certain. The CDR3 has 15 residues. V was pared by 0 bases and J by 4 bases, with 11 bases between. Germline-derived CDR1 and CDR2 are SGHRS and YFSETQ. The CDR3 here is CASSLAASGYNEQFF. CDR3 DNA: TGCGCCAGCAGCTTGGCGGCATCCGGGTACAATGAGCAGTTCTTC.

V is TRBV28 and J is TRBJ2-3; perhaps TRBD2 as D (6 bases). Germline CDR1 reads MDHEN; CDR2 reads SYDVKM. Trimming took 2 bases from V and 3 from J, leaving 9 bases between them. This CDR3 region has 14 residues. CDR3 sequence (DNA): TGTGCCAGCAGTTTAGGCGGGGCTACAGATACGCAGTATTTT. This encodes CASSLGGATDTQYF.

V and J are TRBV30 and TRBJ1-2; 7 bases are shared with TRBD1. Trimming removed 5 bases from V and 6 bases from J; junction bases left unmatched: 6. This CDR3 has 12 residues. Germline CDR1 GTSNPN, CDR2 SVGIG (reference sequence). CDR3 residues: CAWGTASNGYTF. DNA of the CDR3: TGTGCCTGGGGGACAGCTTCCAATGGCTACACCTTC. Together with reference TRBV30 and TRBJ1-2, the CDR3 gives the full variable domain: SQTIHQWPATLVQPVGSPLSLECTVEGTSNPNLYWYRQAAGRGLQLLFYSVGIGQISSEVPQNLSASRPQDRQFILSSKKLLLSDSGFYLCAWGTASNGYTFGSGTRLTVV.

The chain uses TRBV6-5 and TRBJ1-1, with D possibly being TRBD1 (6 bases). The ends were cut back, 2 bases at V and 5 bases at J, with 18 bases in the middle. CDR1 MNHEY and CDR2 SVGAGI come from the germline V gene. The length of the CDR3 is 16 residues. The CDR3: CASSYGGNFMGTEAFF. CDR3 bases: TGTGCCAGCAGTTACGGGGGCAATTTTATGGGGACTGAAGCTTTCTTT.

This chain uses TRBV23-1 with TRBJ1-1; 7 bases fit TRBD1. TRBV23-1 is sorted into the ORF group, with uncertain function. Trimming cost V 6 bases and J 5 bases; bases outside gene matches: 3. The CDR3 has 12 residues. CDR3 bases: TGCGCCAGCAGACGCAGGGGGACTGAAGCTTTCTTT. Translating gives CASRRRGTEAFF.

The chain joins TRBV5-1 to TRBJ1-3; D call uncertain. This CDR3 has 13 residues. CDR1 is SGHRS and CDR2 is YFSETQ in the germline V gene. The germline V and J ends were trimmed by 4 bases and 4 bases, with 9 bases remaining between them. As DNA, the CDR3 is TGCGCCAGCAGCATCTCTGAGGGAAACACCATATATTTT. Translating it yields CASSISEGNTIYF. The complete variable domain, with remaining parts taken from reference TRBV5-1 and TRBJ1-3, reads KAGVTQTPRYLIKTRGQQVTLSCSPISGHRSVSWYQQTPGQGLQFLFEYFSETQRNKGNFPGRFSGRQFSNSRSEMNVSTLELGDSALYLCASSISEGNTIYFGEGSWLTVV.